The 14 T cell receptor beta chains below were found in one sample sequenced in a study of cytotoxic CD8 clonotypes in ibrutinib-treated CLL. Sequencing used immunoSEQ multiplex PCR; TCRdb keeps in-frame clones, though not all of them. This table holds nearly 300,000 clones, roughly 76% found once. The source was PBMCs, collected at disease progression, from a patient treated with ibrutinib. The receptors originated from a human donor with chronic lymphocytic leukemia.

This clone has a handful of counts. V and J are TRBV28 and TRBJ1-4; 7 bases are a match to TRBD1. Per the germline V gene, CDR1 is MDHEN and CDR2 is SYDVKM. Trimming at V came to 5 bases and at J to 4 bases, leaving 10 bases not matched to a gene. The CDR3 runs 16 residues. The CDR3 protein is CASSQKNRGLNEKLFF. In DNA form, the CDR3 reads TGTGCCAGCAGTCAGAAAAACAGGGGCCTTAATGAAAAACTGTTTTTT.

The chain recombines TRBV2 with TRBJ2-5; TRBD2 aligns across 7 bases. The CDR3 spans 16 residues. V shed 5 bases, J shed 3 bases, and the junction held 12 bases outside the gene matches. Germline assignment: CDR1 SNHLY and CDR2 FYNNEI. For the CDR3, the DNA is TGTGCCAGCAGTACTTTGGCCGGAGGGACTAAAGAGACCCAGTACTTC. The encoded protein is CASSTLAGGTKETQYF.

CDR3 amino acids: CASSPRQGAWNEAFF. In nucleotides, the CDR3 is TGTGCCAGTAGTCCTAGACAGGGGGCGTGGAATGAAGCTTTCTTT. The chain couples TRBV19 to TRBJ1-1; 10 nucleotides align to TRBD1. Germline lookup yields CDR1 LNHDA and CDR2 SQIVND (reference sequence). The V segment lost 5 bases and the J segment 7 bases; nucleotides outside the gene matches: 10. The CDR3 is made up of 15 amino acids.

The chain uses TRBV28 and TRBJ2-7; possible D gene TRBD2, 7 bases. Germline V gene lookup returns CDR1 MDHEN and CDR2 SYDVKM. V was pared by 7 bases and J by 4 bases, with 20 bases between. The CDR3 has 15 residues. The CDR3 is CASMGGTRGRYEQYF. For the CDR3, the DNA is TGTGCCAGCATGGGGGGGACAAGGGGCCGATACGAGCAGTACTTC.

V usage is TRBV2 and J usage is TRBJ2-7, with D tentatively TRBD1 (6 bases). Germline V gene lookup returns CDR1 SNHLY and CDR2 FYNNEI. This CDR3 region has 14 residues. V was cut by 7 bases and J by 3 bases, with 16 bases left in between. The CDR3: CASKHWDTYYEQYF. The CDR3 DNA sequence: TGTGCCAGCAAGCACTGGGACACTTACTACGAGCAGTACTTC.

This chain connects TRBV2 to TRBJ2-3; a possible D gene is TRBD2 (6 bases). Per the germline V gene, CDR1 is SNHLY and CDR2 is FYNNEI. The CDR3 covers 19 residues. With 0 bases removed from V and 0 bases from J, the gap between germline ends came to 19 bases. The chain's CDR3 is CASSEAGTGRGRSTDTQYF. In DNA form, the CDR3 reads TGTGCCAGCAGTGAAGCGGGGACTGGGCGTGGGAGGAGCACAGATACGCAGTATTTT.

The V and J genes are TRBV19 and TRBJ2-1, with 10 nucleotides matching TRBD1. This CDR3 is built from 14 residues. CDR1 and CDR2 from the germline V gene are LNHDA and SQIVND (reference sequence). The J segment lost 8 bases and the V segment lost 6 bases, leaving 7 bases of the junction unmatched. Here the CDR3 DNA reads TGTGCCAGTAGCCCGGGACAGGGGATCGATGAGCAGTTCTTC. Amino acids: CASSPGQGIDEQFF.

The V gene is TRBV29-1, the J gene TRBJ2-5; D is perhaps TRBD1 (5 bases). The germline V gene encodes CDR1 SQVTM and CDR2 ANQGSEA. The V and J ends lost 4 bases and 1 base respectively, with 13 bases between them. The CDR3 spans 14 residues. CDR3 amino acids: CSVVLIQAQETQYF. The CDR3 DNA is TGCAGCGTTGTATTGATACAGGCCCAAGAGACCCAGTACTTC.

Only a few counts were recorded for this clone. The chain recombines TRBV7-2 with TRBJ2-7; D assignment may be TRBD1 or TRBD2 (5 bases each). Germline CDR1 is SGHTA and CDR2 is FQGNSA. V lost 5 bases and J 2 bases, leaving 16 bases between the germline ends. There are 15 residues in the CDR3. Written as DNA, the CDR3 is TGTGCCAGCAGCCAAGGGGTCGGAGGCACCTACGAGCAGTACTTC. Its translation is CASSQGVGGTYEQYF.

In its sample, this clone was seen once. This chain links TRBV5-1 with TRBJ2-2; 7 bases map to TRBD1. Germline V gives CDR1 SGHRS, CDR2 YFSETQ. This CDR3 has 16 amino acids. V was clipped by 5 bases and J by 4 bases; unmatched bases: 11. The CDR3 DNA reads as TGCGCCAGCAGTTCCCCGGGACAGAAATTCACCGGGGAGCTGTTTTTT. It specifies CASSSPGQKFTGELFF.

This chain connects TRBV5-1 to TRBJ1-1; the D is unclear. This CDR3 has 14 amino acids. V was trimmed by 0 bases and J by 1 base, leaving 7 bases between them. Germline V gene sequence: CDR1 SGHRS, CDR2 YFSETQ. For the CDR3, the DNA is TGCGCCAGCAGCTTGGCAGGACGGAACACTGAAGCTTTCTTT. Protein: CASSLAGRNTEAFF. Full variable domain (missing parts from reference TRBV5-1 and TRBJ1-1): KAGVTQTPRYLIKTRGQQVTLSCSPISGHRSVSWYQQTPGQGLQFLFEYFSETQRNKGNFPGRFSGRQFSNSRSEMNVSTLELGDSALYLCASSLAGRNTEAFFGQGTRLTVV.

The rearrangement uses TRBV7-6 and TRBJ2-1; unclear D gene. V was shortened by 8 bases and J by 5 bases, with 16 bases between the two germline ends. This CDR3 is 14 amino acids long. The germline V gene encodes CDR1 SGHVS and CDR2 FNYEAQ. This chain's CDR3 is CASARSQQNNEQFF. DNA for the CDR3: TGTGCCAGCGCTCGATCACAACAGAACAATGAGCAGTTCTTC. The whole variable domain, remainder taken from reference TRBV7-6 and TRBJ2-1, is GAGVSQSPRYKVTKRGQDVALRCDPISGHVSLYWYRQALGQGPEFLTYFNYEAQQDKSGLPNDRFSAERPEGSISTLTIQRTEQRDSAMYRCASARSQQNNEQFFGPGTRLTVL.

J is TRBJ1-1 and V is TRBV28; D is possibly TRBD1 (6 bases). Germline-derived CDR1 and CDR2 are MDHEN and SYDVKM. This CDR3 is 12 amino acids long. With 6 bases removed from V and 7 bases from J, the gap between germline ends came to 12 bases. Here the CDR3 DNA reads TGTGCCAGCAGCACCCGGGACATTGAAGCTTTCTTT. Protein: CASSTRDIEAFF.

This clone was seen more than once but under ten times. This rearrangement joins TRBV18 to TRBJ1-3; D is possibly TRBD1 (6 bases). Trimming removed 4 bases at V and 8 bases at J, with 12 bases between. This CDR3 comprises 13 residues. Germline V gene sequence: CDR1 KGHSH, CDR2 LQKENI. The CDR3 coding sequence is TGTGCCAGCTCACGAAACAGGGAACACACCATATATTTT. Translated: CASSRNREHTIYF.